This passage covers 28 T cell receptor beta chains from one sample sequenced in a study of cytomegalovirus exposure and HLA in healthy donors. The primer mix had 60 Vbeta and 13 Jbeta primers. Sequenced by immunoSEQ multiplex PCR; TCRdb stores in-frame clones only, minus some. The top ten clones hold about 0.094% of a sample with over 150,000 clones, about four fifths of them seen once. Sample: PBMCs. The receptor source for this set is a boy between 2 and 10 years old in good health and CMV-seronegative.

As to this clone: Compared with germline, one end of the junction differs, possibly owing to a read error. The J gene is TRBJ1-2, the V gene TRBV7-9, with D maybe TRBD1 (5 bases). This CDR3 has 15 amino acids. Looked up from germline, CDR1 is SEHNR and CDR2 is FQNEAQ (reference sequence). CDR3 region: CSSSFLVAGPLGYTF. CDR3 DNA sequence: TGTTCCAGCAGCTTTCTCGTGGCAGGGCCGCTGGGCTACACCTTC.

The chain carries TRBV7-9 and TRBJ2-2, with 7 bases matching TRBD1. The germline V gene has CDR1 SEHNR and CDR2 FQNEAQ (reference sequence). The length of the CDR3 is 15 residues. V was pared by 5 bases and J by 5 bases, with 8 bases of the junction left unmatched. This chain's CDR3 is CASSPRQGETGELFF. CDR3 DNA: TGTGCCAGCAGCCCAAGACAGGGAGAAACCGGGGAGCTGTTTTTT. The entire variable domain, with the rest obtained from reference TRBV7-9 and TRBJ2-2, is as follows: DTGVSQNPRHKITKRGQNVTFRCDPISEHNRLYWYRQTLGQGPEFLTYFQNEAQLEKSRLLSDRFSAERPKGSFSTLEIQRTEQGDSAMYLCASSPRQGETGELFFGEGSRLTVL.

The chain recombines TRBV9 with TRBJ2-1; 9 positions match TRBD2. V gave up 0 bases and J gave up 13 bases; unmatched junction bases: 8. CDR1 and CDR2 from the germline V gene are SGDLS and YYNGEE. The CDR3 consists of 14 residues. The CDR3, as DNA: TGTGCCAGCAGCGTAGGGAGGGCGGGGGGGCTTCAGTTCTTC. As protein: CASSVGRAGGLQFF.

The chain joins TRBV4-3 to TRBJ1-3; a possible D gene is TRBD1 (6 bases). Trimming took 2 bases from V and 7 from J, leaving 18 bases between them. The germline V gene encodes CDR1 LGHNA and CDR2 YSLEER. This CDR3 has 16 amino acids. The DNA of the CDR3 is TGCGCCAGCAGCCAAAACCCAGGGGTTGGCAGCAACACCATATATTTT. Protein product: CASSQNPGVGSNTIYF.

V and J are TRBV11-2 and TRBJ2-7; 10 bases are a match to TRBD1. V was pared by 5 bases and J by 7 bases, with 8 bases of the junction left unmatched. Germline CDR1 and CDR2: SGHAT and FQNNGV. The CDR3 is 14 amino acids. CDR3 in DNA: TGTGCCAGCAGCACCGGGACAGGGGTTGGGGAGCAGTACTTC. Protein: CASSTGTGVGEQYF.

This clone was observed a single time. This chain joins TRBV4-1 and TRBJ1-2; 11 positions agree with TRBD1. The CDR3 contains 13 residues. Per the germline V gene, CDR1 is MGHRA and CDR2 is YSYEKL. Trimming removed 6 bases from V and 4 bases from J; junction bases left unmatched: 1. The CDR3 DNA reads as TGCGCCAGCAGGGGGACAGGGGGCTATGGCTACACCTTC. This gives the protein CASRGTGGYGYTF.

J is TRBJ1-2 and V is TRBV6-1, with D tentatively TRBD1 (6 bases). The V end was cut by 7 bases, the J end by 4 bases, with 16 bases between. The CDR3 has 14 amino acids. The germline CDR1 and CDR2 sequences are MNHNS and SASEGT. This CDR3 reads CASTEGDRTYGYTF. The DNA for the CDR3 is TGTGCCAGCACAGAAGGTGACAGGACCTATGGCTACACCTTC.

The chain uses TRBV2 and TRBJ2-5; D is unresolved. The end of the DNA fits TRBJ2-7 better, so the J call may be wrong. The CDR3 sequence is 13 residues long. Germline values: CDR1 SNHLY, CDR2 FYNNEI. CDR3 DNA: TGTGCCAGCACCCGCCCCGGTTCCTACGAGCAGTACTTC. It specifies CASTRPGSYEQYF.

The V gene is TRBV7-9, the J gene TRBJ2-1; 7 bases fit TRBD2. The V gene end was trimmed by 6 bases and the J gene end by 8 bases; junction bases not matched to a gene: 1. Germline CDR1 and CDR2: SEHNR and FQNEAQ (reference sequence). The CDR3 has 11 residues. CDR3 nucleotide sequence: TGTGCCAGCAGTCGGGGGGATGAGCAGTTCTTC. It translates to CASSRGDEQFF.

V and J are TRBV7-2 and TRBJ2-7, with 9 bases aligning to TRBD2. CDR3 length equals 14 residues. Losses at the gene ends were 1 base for V and 7 bases for J; bases not matched to a gene: 5. CDR1 SGHTA and CDR2 FQGNSA come from the germline V gene. CDR3 sequence reads: CASSLEGAGGEQYF. DNA for the CDR3: TGTGCCAGCAGCTTAGAAGGGGCGGGGGGGGAGCAGTACTTC.

This clone occurred once. The CDR3 here is CASKGAWAYEQYF. In DNA, the CDR3 is TGTGCGAGTAAGGGAGCGTGGGCCTACGAGCAGTACTTC. This sequence joins TRBV6-1 and TRBJ2-7, with D maybe TRBD2 (5 bases). CDR1 is MNHNS, CDR2 SASEGT, per germline. This CDR3 has 13 amino acids.

The CDR3 spells CASSRTGLDGYTF. In nucleotides, the CDR3 is TGTGCCAGCAGCAGGACAGGTCTCGATGGCTACACCTTC. The V gene is TRBV6-1, the J gene TRBJ1-2, with 7 bases matching TRBD1. V was clipped by 6 bases and J by 6 bases; unmatched bases: 7. Germline CDR1 is MNHNS and CDR2 is SASEGT. The CDR3 is 13 amino acids.

The CDR3 bases are TGTGCCAGCAGCTTAGAGGGGGGGGCGCGGGGCTATGGCTACACCTTC. The encoded protein is CASSLEGGARGYGYTF. The chain is built from TRBV7-2 and TRBJ1-2; tentatively, D is TRBD1 (6 bases). Germline assignment: CDR1 SGHTA and CDR2 FQGNSA. V was trimmed by 1 base and J by 4 bases, leaving 16 bases between them. The CDR3 covers 16 residues.

This clone was counted a single time. The rearrangement joins TRBV7-9 to TRBJ1-5, with D tentatively TRBD1 (5 bases). The V end was cut by 5 bases, the J end by 0 bases, with 23 bases between. The germline CDR1 and CDR2 sequences are SEHNR and FQNEAQ (reference sequence). The CDR3 loop spans 19 amino acids. The CDR3 sequence is CASSNSTGVSLYSNQPQHF. The CDR3 nucleotides are TGTGCCAGCAGCAATTCCACAGGTGTCAGCCTCTATAGCAATCAGCCCCAGCATTTT.

The rearrangement joins TRBV30 to TRBJ1-5, with D perhaps TRBD1 (6 bases). This CDR3 is 14 amino acids long. V was shortened by 5 bases and J by 4 bases, with 15 bases between the two germline ends. Per the germline V gene, CDR1 is GTSNPN and CDR2 is SVGIG (reference sequence). CDR3 residues: CAWGLQGDNQPQHF. The CDR3 DNA reads TGTGCCTGGGGCCTACAGGGAGATAATCAGCCCCAGCATTTT.

This rearrangement joins TRBV5-4 to TRBJ1-6; D ambiguous. Germline loops: CDR1 SGHNT, CDR2 YYREEE (reference sequence). This CDR3 is 15 amino acids long. Trimming took off 0 bases at V and 3 bases at J, with 7 bases between the two ends. The CDR3 protein is CASSLAGGYNSPLHF. DNA for the CDR3: TGTGCCAGCAGCTTGGCTGGAGGCTATAATTCACCCCTCCACTTT.

The V call is TRBV5-1, the J call TRBJ1-5, with a weak D call TRBD1 (5 bases). Germline CDR1 SGHRS, CDR2 YFSETQ. Deletions cut 4 bases from V and 6 bases from J, with 17 bases between. The CDR3 loop spans 15 amino acids. CDR3 sequence (DNA): TGCGCCAGCAGCCCGGGGGGGGAGGAGGGTCAGCCCCAGCATTTT. Translation: CASSPGGEEGQPQHF.

The rearrangement links TRBV10-3 to TRBJ1-2; D is perhaps TRBD1 (6 bases). CDR1 ENHRY and CDR2 SYGVKD come from the germline V gene. This CDR3 has 15 amino acids. The V gene lost 4 bases and the J gene lost 0 bases, with 12 bases spanning the gap. The CDR3 sequence is CAISARTAANYGYTF. The CDR3 nucleotides read TGTGCCATCAGTGCGCGGACAGCCGCTAACTATGGCTACACCTTC.

This chain uses TRBV5-6 with TRBJ1-2; perhaps TRBD1 as D (6 bases). CDR1 is SGHDT and CDR2 is YYEEEE in the germline V gene. This CDR3 spans 19 amino acids. V lost 4 bases, J lost 6 bases, and 31 bases lay in between. CDR3: CASSRPTADRTPVSNGYTF. CDR3 coding DNA: TGTGCCAGCAGCAGACCTACAGCAGACAGGACCCCCGTTAGCAATGGCTACACCTTC.

The chain recombines TRBV19 with TRBJ2-1; 11 bases line up with TRBD2. This CDR3 region has 15 residues. Germline V lookup: CDR1 LNHDA, CDR2 SQIVND (reference sequence). V was clipped by 5 bases and J by 5 bases; unmatched bases: 5. As DNA, the CDR3 is TGTGCCAGTAGTCAGAGACTAGCGGGGAACAATGAGCAGTTCTTC. Translated: CASSQRLAGNNEQFF. The full variable domain, with the rest looked up from reference TRBV19 and TRBJ2-1, is DGGITQSPKYLFRKEGQNVTLSCEQNLNHDAMYWYRQDPGQGLRLIYYSQIVNDFQKGDIAEGYSVSREKKESFPLTVTSAQKNPTAFYLCASSQRLAGNNEQFFGPGTRLTVL.

The chain is built from TRBV2 and TRBJ1-2, with D unclear. V gave up 3 bases and J gave up 3 bases, with 14 bases separating them. Per germline, CDR1 SNHLY and CDR2 FYNNEI. The CDR3 runs 15 residues. The CDR3 loop reads CASSDRLDTHYGYTF. DNA of the CDR3: TGTGCCAGCAGTGACCGTCTTGATACTCACTATGGCTACACCTTC.

The J gene is TRBJ1-2, the V gene TRBV6-5, with unresolved D. Germline V gene lookup returns CDR1 MNHEY and CDR2 SVGAGI. This CDR3 comprises 14 residues. V lost 3 bases and J 6 bases, leaving 14 bases between the germline ends. CDR3 sequence reads: CASSYLAGMDGYTF. In DNA form, the CDR3 reads TGTGCCAGCAGTTATCTGGCAGGCATGGATGGCTACACCTTC.

The genes are TRBV6-1 and TRBJ1-2; tentative D call: TRBD1 (5 bases). Trimming shortened V by 2 bases and J by 1 base, and 17 bases separated the two germline ends. Germline V lookup: CDR1 MNHNS, CDR2 SASEGT. The CDR3 has 17 amino acids. The CDR3 reads CASSEYRGMGYNYGYTF. The CDR3 DNA reads as TGTGCCAGCAGTGAATATAGGGGTATGGGTTATAACTATGGCTACACCTTC.

The rearrangement uses TRBV20-1 and TRBJ1-1; no firm D call. V lost 6 bases, J lost 11 bases, and 13 bases lay in between. Germline V lookup: CDR1 DFQATT, CDR2 SNEGSKA (reference sequence). This CDR3 is 10 amino acids long. As DNA, the CDR3 is TGCAGTGCCCCCTCCTTGAGGGCTTTCTTT. Translating it yields CSAPSLRAFF.

The rearrangement uses TRBV6-1 and TRBJ1-2; weak D call: TRBD1 (5 bases). The CDR3 totals 14 residues. The germline V gene has CDR1 MNHNS and CDR2 SASEGT. V dropped 6 bases and J dropped 3 bases, with 14 bases sitting between them. The CDR3 is CASSRQSWDYGYTF. The CDR3 nucleotides read TGTGCCAGCAGCAGACAGTCTTGGGACTATGGCTACACCTTC.

Points on this clone: The germline gene is not matched at one end of the junction; a read error may be the cause. The V call is TRBV10-2, the J call TRBJ1-1, with a tentative D call TRBD1 (6 bases). The CDR3 spans 14 residues. The germline gives CDR1 WSHSY, CDR2 SAAADI. In DNA form, the CDR3 reads TGCGCCAGCACTGAGGCAGGGGAAAACACTGAAGCTTTCTTT. Protein product: CASTEAGENTEAFF.

The genes are TRBV7-2 and TRBJ2-7; D unclear. Trimming cost V 5 bases and J 10 bases, with 18 bases left between them. The CDR3 is 13 residues long. CDR1 and CDR2 (germline): SGHTA, FQGNSA. This chain's CDR3 is CASSPNGPYLQYF. In DNA, the CDR3 is TGTGCCAGCAGCCCGAATGGGCCGTACCTTCAGTACTTC.

The chain carries TRBV5-1 and TRBJ1-1; the match to TRBD1 covers 7 bases. The J segment lost 5 bases and the V segment lost 6 bases, leaving 10 bases of the junction unmatched. The V gene's germline CDR1 is SGHRS and CDR2 YFSETQ. The CDR3 sequence is 14 residues long. The CDR3, as DNA: TGCGCCAGCACCGTAACAGGGGATGATACTGAAGCTTTCTTT. Its protein is CASTVTGDDTEAFF.